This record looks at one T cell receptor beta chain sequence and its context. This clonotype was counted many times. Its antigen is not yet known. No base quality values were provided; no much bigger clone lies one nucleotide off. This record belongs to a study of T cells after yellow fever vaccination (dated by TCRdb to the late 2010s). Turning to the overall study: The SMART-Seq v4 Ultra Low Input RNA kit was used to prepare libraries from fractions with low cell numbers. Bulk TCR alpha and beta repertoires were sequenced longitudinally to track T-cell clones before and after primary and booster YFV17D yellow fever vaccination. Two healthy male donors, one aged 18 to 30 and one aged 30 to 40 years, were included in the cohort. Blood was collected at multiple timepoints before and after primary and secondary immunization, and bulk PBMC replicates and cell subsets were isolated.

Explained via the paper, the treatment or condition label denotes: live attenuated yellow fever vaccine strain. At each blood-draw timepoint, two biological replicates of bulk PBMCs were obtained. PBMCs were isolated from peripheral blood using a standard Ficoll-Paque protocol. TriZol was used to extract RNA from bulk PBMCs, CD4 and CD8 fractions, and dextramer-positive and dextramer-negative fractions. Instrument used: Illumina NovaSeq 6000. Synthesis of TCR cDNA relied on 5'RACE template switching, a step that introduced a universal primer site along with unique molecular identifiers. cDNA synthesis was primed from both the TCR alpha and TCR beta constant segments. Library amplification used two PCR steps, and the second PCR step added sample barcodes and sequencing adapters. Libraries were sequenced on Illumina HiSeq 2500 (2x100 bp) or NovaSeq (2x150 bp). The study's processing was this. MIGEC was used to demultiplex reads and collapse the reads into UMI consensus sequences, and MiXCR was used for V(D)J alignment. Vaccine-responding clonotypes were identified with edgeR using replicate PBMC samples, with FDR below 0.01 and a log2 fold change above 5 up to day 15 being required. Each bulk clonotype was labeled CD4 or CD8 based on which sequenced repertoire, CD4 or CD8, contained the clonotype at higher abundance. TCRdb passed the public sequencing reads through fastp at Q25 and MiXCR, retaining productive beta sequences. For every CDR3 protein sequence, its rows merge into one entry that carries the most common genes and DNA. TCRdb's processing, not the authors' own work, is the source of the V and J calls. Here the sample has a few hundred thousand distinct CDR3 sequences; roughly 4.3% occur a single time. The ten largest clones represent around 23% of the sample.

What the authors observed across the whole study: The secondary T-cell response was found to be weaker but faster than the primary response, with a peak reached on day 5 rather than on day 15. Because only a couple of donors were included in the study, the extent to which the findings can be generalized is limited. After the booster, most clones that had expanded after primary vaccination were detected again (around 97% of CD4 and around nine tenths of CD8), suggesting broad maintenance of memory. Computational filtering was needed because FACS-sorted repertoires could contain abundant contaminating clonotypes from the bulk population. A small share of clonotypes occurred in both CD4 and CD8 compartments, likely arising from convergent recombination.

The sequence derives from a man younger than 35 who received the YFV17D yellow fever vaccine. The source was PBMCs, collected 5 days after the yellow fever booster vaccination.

The sequenced DNA: TGTGCCAGCCTCCCTTTCAGGGGGCAGGGCTACACCTTC. Its protein is CASLPFRGQGYTF. Recombination joined TRBV28 with TRBJ1-2; 8 bases in between match TRBD1. The germline V gene yields MDHEN for CDR1 and SYDVKM for CDR2. Germline trimming: 8 bases from V, 8 bases from J; junction bases outside gene matches: 10. The CDR3 holds 13 amino acids from the cysteine to the phenylalanine. Only the CDR3 portion is preserved as DNA: 39 bases, with reading frame beginning at the first base.